The sample holds a few counts of the clone carrying this TCR beta chain. No antigen is known for it. The data were taken from a study of blood T cells in healthy people across ages. Points from the study as a whole: Significant beta diversity loss was already apparent by age roughly 38, declining roughly linearly.

Germline V gives CDR1 SGHTA, CDR2 FQGNSA. CDR3 length: 15 amino acids. With 7 bases clipped from V and 9 bases from J, the junction kept 8 bases outside the gene matches. PCR was performed a second time for 7 to 11 cycles using a sample-barcoded 5' primer and a J-beta primer mix. Using its own MiXCR run on the 5' RACE reads, TCRdb lists one record per CDR3 protein. Altogether around 800,000 distinct CDR3 sequences are present, about half being singletons, with the ten largest covering 15% to 20%. The genes are TRBV7-2 and TRBJ2-1, with TRBD2 identical over 14 bases. The clonotype was recovered from a man older than 75 in good health. The source material was blood. CDR3 residues: CASTPPGLAGGEQFF. The CDR3 region has the DNA TGTGCCAGCACCCCGCCAGGACTAGCGGGAGGTGAGCAGTTCTTC. The full variable domain, its missing parts supplied by reference TRBV7-2 and TRBJ2-1, is GAGVSQSPSNKVTEKGKDVELRCDPISGHTALYWYRQSLGQGLEFLIYFQGNSAPDKSGLPSDRFSAERTGGSVSTLTIQRTQQEDSAVYLCASTPPGLAGGEQFFGPGTRLTVL.